This T cell receptor beta chain was profiled in a study of blood T cell repertoires in COVID-19. Exposed study participants had met a COVID-19 case within 2 weeks before entry. The ends were cut back, 4 bases at V and 2 bases at J, with 8 bases in the middle. The CDR3 extends over 13 amino acids. CDR1 and CDR2 (germline): LNHDA, SQIVND (reference sequence). Method: immunoSEQ multiplex PCR; TCRdb's copy keeps in-frame clones and lacks some. The data show 250,000 or so clones, about 90% seen once. The V gene is TRBV19, the J gene TRBJ1-2, with D unresolved. The source of this sequence is a woman aged 40 to 49 who had been exposed to COVID-19. Sequenced sample: PBMCs or T cells enriched from blood (not recorded which). The CDR3 DNA reads TGTGCCAGTAGTAACAGCTACAACTATGGCTACACCTTC. As protein: CASSNSYNYGYTF.